This T cell receptor beta chain stems from a study of T cell changes during pregnancy in multiple sclerosis. Sequenced by immunoSEQ multiplex PCR; TCRdb stores in-frame clones only, minus some. This table has about 64,000 clones, around 96% appearing once. This clone was counted a single time. The germline V and J ends were trimmed by 5 bases and 3 bases, with 13 bases remaining between them. Germline CDR1 reads MDHEN; CDR2 reads SYDVKM. The CDR3 has 14 residues. V usage is TRBV28 and J usage is TRBJ1-1, with D perhaps TRBD1 (6 bases). This clonotype was sampled from a female donor with multiple sclerosis, enrolled in a pregnancy study. Material: CD8+ T cells from peripheral blood mononuclear cells, obtained after pregnancy. The CDR3 is CASSVTYRDTEAFF. The CDR3 DNA sequence: TGTGCCAGCAGTGTTACCTACAGGGACACTGAAGCTTTCTTT. The entire variable domain, with the rest obtained from reference TRBV28 and TRBJ1-1, is as follows: DVKVTQSSRYLVKRTGEKVFLECVQDMDHENMFWYRQDPGLGLRLIYFSYDVKMKEKGDIPEGYSVSREKKERFSLILESASTNQTSMYLCASSVTYRDTEAFFGQGTRLTVV.